This entry is about one T cell receptor beta chain. The record originates from a study of blood T cell repertoires in COVID-19. Study-level information: The study drew acute and convalescent COVID-19 samples from the United States, Italy and Spain.

Seattle participants joined during active infection and were tracked over time. The assay was immunoSEQ multiplex PCR, and TCRdb's table has in-frame clones only and misses some. The table includes about 73,000 clones, approximately 77% detected once. CDR1 and CDR2 (germline): SGHRS, YFSETQ. This CDR3 contains 16 residues. V lost 0 bases, J lost 4 bases, and 8 bases stayed unmatched. Sequenced sample: peripheral blood. The chain combines TRBV5-1 with TRBJ2-3, with 7 bases identical to TRBD2. This TCR was sampled from a man in his 70s with COVID-19, enrolled during active disease. DNA for the CDR3: TGCGCCAGCAGCTTGGTAGGCAGGGAGGGGTCAGATACGCAGTATTTT. Residues: CASSLVGREGSDTQYF.